A selection of T cell receptor beta chains follows, all from one sample in a study of radiotherapy plus CTLA-4 blockade in lung cancer. TCRdb's copy holds only in-frame clones and misses some; the assay was immunoSEQ multiplex PCR. The sample has over 15,000 clones; around 86% are singletons. This sample comprised peripheral blood, obtained from a patient treated with radiotherapy plus ipilimumab. The receptors derive from a human donor with non-small cell lung cancer whose response to radiotherapy plus ipilimumab could not be evaluated. Each CDR3 is given with its conserved first and last residue. The D gene is left open where the match is weak. Size is omitted from some rows. Given values are once, few, many or a class for expanded clones.

v_gene	j_gene	d_gene	len	abundance	CDR3aa	CDR3nt
TRBV28	TRBJ2-2	NA	15	few	CASSLDSLISGELFF	TGTGCCAGCAGTTTAGACAGTCTGATTTCCGGGGAGCTGTTTTTT
TRBV9	TRBJ2-5	TRBD2	14	NA	CASSVDSGTETQYF	TGTGCCAGCAGCGTAGATAGCGGGACAGAGACCCAGTACTTC
TRBV5-1	TRBJ1-2	NA	11	NA	CASSLSGGYTF	TGCGCCAGCAGCTTGTCGGGTGGCTACACCTTC
TRBV5-6	TRBJ1-1	NA	11	once	CASSFRTGAFF	TGTGCCAGCAGCTTCCGCACGGGGGCTTTCTTT
TRBV7-9	TRBJ1-5	TRBD1	14	NA	CASSFAGGGQPQHF	TGTGCCAGCAGCTTTGCAGGGGGCGGTCAGCCCCAGCATTTT
TRBV4-1	TRBJ2-5	TRBD1	15	NA	CASSRQGGAQETQYF	TGCGCCAGCAGCCGCCAAGGGGGCGCCCAAGAGACCCAGTACTTC
TRBV28	TRBJ2-1	NA	15	NA	CASSLWGANHNEQFF	TGTGCCAGCAGTTTATGGGGGGCCAACCACAATGAGCAGTTCTTC
TRBV2	TRBJ2-1	TRBD2	19	once	CASSDPTSGSEVRDNEQFF	TGTGCCAGCAGTGATCCGACTAGCGGGAGTGAGGTGAGGGATAATGAGCAGTTCTTC
TRBV28	TRBJ1-4	NA	14	NA	CASKRRGSFEKLFF	TGTGCCAGCAAAAGACGGGGGAGTTTCGAAAAACTGTTTTTT
TRBV27	TRBJ1-6	NA	15	NA	CASSLSPLGNSPLHF	TGTGCCAGCAGTTTGAGTCCCCTCGGGAATTCACCCCTCCACTTT
TRBV11-1	TRBJ1-2	TRBD1	13	NA	CASSFGQGYGYTF	TGTGCCAGCAGTTTTGGACAGGGCTATGGCTACACCTTC
TRBV5-6	TRBJ2-7	TRBD1	15	NA	CASSNGQGGNYEQYF	TGTGCCAGCAGCAACGGACAGGGGGGGAACTACGAGCAGTACTTC
TRBV4-1	TRBJ2-7	NA	14	once	CASSQRTHTYEQYF	TGCGCCAGCAGCCAAAGGACACACACCTACGAGCAGTACTTC
TRBV7-2	TRBJ1-2	TRBD1	14	few	CASSLGQGAYGYTF	TGTGCCAGCAGCTTAGGCCAGGGGGCCTATGGCTACACCTTC
TRBV6-1	TRBJ2-5	NA	11	NA	CASSVHETQYF	TGTGCCAGCAGTGTCCATGAGACCCAGTACTTC
TRBV7-8	TRBJ1-1	NA	13	NA	CASSLRLEVEAFF	TGTGCCAGCAGCTTACGGTTGGAGGTTGAAGCTTTCTTT
TRBV5-1	TRBJ2-3	NA	14	NA	CASSKSGSTDTQYF	TGCGCCAGCAGCAAGAGCGGGAGCACAGATACGCAGTATTTT
TRBV10-3	TRBJ2-6	TRBD2	17	NA	CAITQLAGPSGANVLTF	TGTGCCATCACCCAACTAGCGGGGCCCTCTGGGGCCAACGTCCTGACTTTC
TRBV27	TRBJ2-3	TRBD2	15	NA	CASSPEMGQPGGQYF	TGTGCCAGCAGCCCCGAGATGGGTCAACCGGGGGGGCAGTATTTT
TRBV28	TRBJ2-7	TRBD1	14	NA	CASSSWTGSHEQYF	TGTGCCAGCAGTTCTTGGACAGGGTCCCACGAGCAGTACTTC